The sample holds many counts of the clone carrying this T cell receptor (beta chain). Its specificity is not known. The data were obtained in a study of T cells in Graves' hyperthyroidism and ophthalmopathy. General study findings and limits: Within blood appeared most thyroid clonotypes that had expanded above 0.001.

PBMCs were obtained from approximately 10 ml fresh peripheral blood. RNA transcripts yielded amplified TCR beta CDR3 regions. The HTBI set primed first-round TCR CDR3 RT-PCR. MiXCR, run by TCRdb on the multiplex PCR reads, gives a single entry per CDR3 protein. The repertoire holds 45,000 to 75,000 distinct CDR3 sequences, with just under 50% as singletons. J was trimmed by 7 bases and V by 6 bases; bases with no gene match: 10. Germline values: CDR1 LNHDA, CDR2 SQIVND (reference sequence). The CDR3 sequence is 14 residues long. The sequence derives from a woman in her 30s with Graves' ophthalmopathy. The sequenced material came from blood. The J gene is TRBJ1-1, the V gene TRBV19; TRBD1 matches at 8 bases. CDR3 region: CASSPRGRRLEAFF. For the CDR3, the DNA is TGTGCCAGTAGCCCCAGGGGGCGTCGACTTGAAGCTTTCTTT.